This is a list of T cell receptor beta chains from one sample in a study of T cells in Graves' hyperthyroidism and ophthalmopathy. TCRdb fed the multiplex PCR reads into MiXCR, producing one record per CDR3 protein. In the table there are about 560,000 distinct CDR3 sequences, around 14% of which are singletons. Sample: blood. These TCRs come from a woman in her 30s with Graves' hyperthyroidism. Both conserved end residues are part of each CDR3. The D gene is left open where the match is weak. Clone size, where shown, is once, few, many, or a class for clones that have expanded.

TRBJ1-2 | TRBV20-1 | many | NA | 12 | CSATGTSYGYTF | TGCAGTGCCACCGGGACAAGTTATGGCTACACCTTC
TRBJ2-3 | TRBV4-1 | few | NA | 13 | CASSQYDPDTQYF | TGCGCCAGCAGCCAGTATGACCCAGATACGCAGTATTTT
TRBJ2-7 | TRBV6-2/TRBV6-3 | many | NA | 11 | CASRVYYEQYF | TGTGCCAGCAGGGTCTACTACGAGCAGTACTTC
TRBJ2-7 | TRBV29-1 | few | NA | 15 | CSVVISGTGAYEQYF | TGCAGCGTTGTGATCTCCGGGACGGGGGCCTACGAGCAGTACTTC
TRBJ2-1 | TRBV20-1 | many | NA | 14 | CSAQPDSLVDEQFF | TGCAGTGCCCAACCGGACTCCCTTGTAGATGAGCAGTTCTTC
TRBJ1-2 | TRBV18 | many | NA | 13 | CASSPSIPYGYTF | TGTGCCAGCTCACCCAGCATTCCATATGGCTACACCTTC
TRBJ2-3 | TRBV20-1 | NA | TRBD2 | 15 | CSAPRKREDTDTQYF | TGCAGTGCTCCCCGAAAGCGGGAGGACACAGATACGCAGTATTTT
TRBJ1-3 | TRBV5-1 | few | NA | 16 | CASSLSGQKAGNTIYF | TGCGCCAGCAGCTTGTCAGGGCAGAAGGCTGGAAACACCATATATTTT
TRBJ2-7 | TRBV28 | many | TRBD1 | 14 | CATRHGTGSYEQYF | TGTGCCACCAGACACGGGACAGGATCCTACGAGCAGTACTTC
TRBJ2-2 | TRBV6-1 | many | NA | 17 | CASSEAPWLTNTGELFF | TGTGCCAGCAGTGAAGCGCCATGGCTGACGAACACCGGGGAGCTGTTTTTT
TRBJ2-5 | TRBV6-2/TRBV6-3 | many | TRBD2 | 17 | CASSSYTLAGHQETQYF | TGTGCCAGCAGTTCTTATACACTAGCGGGACACCAAGAGACCCAGTACTTC
TRBJ1-3 | TRBV3-1 | many | NA | 17 | CASRAQTGSLSGNTIYF | TGTGCCAGCAGAGCCCAAACGGGATCCCTCTCTGGAAACACCATATATTTT
TRBJ2-3 | TRBV19 | few | NA | 15 | CASSPRSLGTDTQYF | TGTGCCAGTAGTCCCCGCTCCCTCGGCACAGATACGCAGTATTTT
TRBJ2-7 | TRBV28 | many | NA | 15 | CASRRTDSTSYEQYF | TGTGCCAGCAGAAGGACTGATTCAACCTCCTACGAGCAGTACTTC
TRBJ2-7 | TRBV20-1 | many | TRBD2 | 13 | CAIPLAGYYEQYF | TGCGCCATCCCACTAGCGGGGTACTACGAGCAGTACTTC
TRBJ1-1 | TRBV7-2 | NA | NA | 15 | CASSLVAADNTEAFF | TGTGCCAGCAGCTTAGTGGCAGCAGATAACACTGAAGCTTTCTTT
TRBJ1-1 | TRBV2 | few | NA | 15 | CASSPPGEANTEAFF | TGTGCCAGCAGTCCACCGGGAGAGGCGAACACTGAAGCTTTCTTT
TRBJ1-5 | TRBV29-1 | few | TRBD1 | 17 | CNVMPGQGVDGNQPQHF | TGCAACGTTATGCCGGGACAGGGGGTGGATGGCAATCAGCCCCAGCATTTT
TRBJ2-1 | TRBV7-2 | NA | TRBD2 | 18 | CASSLPTSGGTLYNEQFF | TGTGCCAGCAGCCTGCCGACTAGCGGGGGGACCCTCTACAATGAGCAGTTCTTC
TRBJ2-7 | TRBV3-1 | NA | NA | 16 | CASSQDRDFLNYEQYF | TGTGCCAGCAGCCAAGACCGGGACTTTCTGAACTACGAGCAGTACTTC
TRBJ2-2 | TRBV19 | few | TRBD2 | 16 | CASSPASGRRTGELFF | TGTGCCAGTAGTCCAGCTAGCGGGAGAAGAACCGGGGAGCTGTTTTTT
TRBJ2-1 | TRBV4-1 | NA | NA | 14 | CASSQDWDRHEQFF | TGCGCCAGCAGCCAAGATTGGGATCGGCATGAGCAGTTCTTC
TRBJ2-1 | TRBV20-1 | many | TRBD2 | 15 | CSARVTSGSPNEQFF | TGCAGTGCTAGAGTAACTAGCGGGAGCCCCAATGAGCAGTTCTTC
TRBJ2-7 | TRBV6-2/TRBV6-3 | NA | NA | 15 | CASSNSRLSAYEQYF | TGTGCCAGCAGTAACTCAAGGCTGTCTGCCTACGAGCAGTACTTC
TRBJ1-2 | TRBV6-1 | NA | NA | 13 | CASRRTNNYGYTF | TGTGCCAGCCGCCGGACAAATAACTATGGCTACACCTTC
TRBJ2-5 | TRBV29-1 | NA | TRBD2 | 12 | CSVLGGVETQYF | TGCAGCGTTCTTGGGGGGGTCGAGACCCAGTACTTC
TRBJ2-7 | TRBV20-1 | many | TRBD1 | 15 | CSAIVWGQGLGEQYF | TGCAGTGCTATTGTATGGGGACAGGGGTTGGGCGAGCAGTACTTC
TRBJ2-7 | TRBV14 | few | TRBD1 | 15 | CASSPTGDSPYEQYF | TGTGCCAGCAGCCCGACTGGGGACAGCCCCTACGAGCAGTACTTC
TRBJ2-7 | TRBV12-3/TRBV12-4 | many | NA | 14 | CASSLGTWSYEQYF | TGTGCCAGCAGTTTGGGGACCTGGTCCTACGAGCAGTACTTC